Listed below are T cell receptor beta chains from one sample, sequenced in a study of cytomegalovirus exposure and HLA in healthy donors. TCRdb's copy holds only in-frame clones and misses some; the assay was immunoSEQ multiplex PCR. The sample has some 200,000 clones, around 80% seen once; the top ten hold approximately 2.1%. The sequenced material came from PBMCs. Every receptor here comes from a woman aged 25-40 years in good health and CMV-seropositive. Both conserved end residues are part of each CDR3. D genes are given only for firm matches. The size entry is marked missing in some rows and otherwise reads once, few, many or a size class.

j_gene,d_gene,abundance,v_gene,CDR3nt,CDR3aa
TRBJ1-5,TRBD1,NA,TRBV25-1,TGTGCCAGCAGCTCAGGGGGACAGCCCAATCAGCCCCAGCATTTT,CASSSGGQPNQPQHF
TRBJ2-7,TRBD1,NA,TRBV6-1,TGTGCCAGCAGTGGGCTGGACAGGGGTTTCTACGAGCAGTACTTC,CASSGLDRGFYEQYF
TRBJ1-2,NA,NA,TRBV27,TGTGCCAGCAGTCCGACAGCAGTCTATGGCTACACCTTC,CASSPTAVYGYTF
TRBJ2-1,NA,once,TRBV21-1,TGTGCCAGCAGCAAAGGGAGGGCCGGGGGAGGCTACAATGAGCAGTTCTTC,CASSKGRAGGGYNEQFF
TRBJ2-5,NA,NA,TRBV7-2,TGTGCCAGCAGCTTAGTTGGCGCCAGCGGGGAGACCCAGTACTTC,CASSLVGASGETQYF
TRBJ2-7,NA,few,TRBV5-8,TGTGCCAGCGGTGCGTGGAGCCGCTCCTACGAGCAGTACTTC,CASGAWSRSYEQYF
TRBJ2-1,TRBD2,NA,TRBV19,TGTGCCAGTAGTACCGTAGTTTTAGCGGGAGAGTACAATGAGCAGTTCTTC,CASSTVVLAGEYNEQFF
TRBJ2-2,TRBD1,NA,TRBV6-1,TGTGCCAGCAGTAAACAGGGGAACGGGGAGCTGTTTTTT,CASSKQGNGELFF
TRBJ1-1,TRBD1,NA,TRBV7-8,TGTGCCAGCAGCCGAGACAGGGACGCTGAAGCTTTCTTT,CASSRDRDAEAFF
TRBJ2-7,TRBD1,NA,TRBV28,TGTGCCAGCAGTACCAGGGGGCTCTCCTACGAGCAGTACTTC,CASSTRGLSYEQYF
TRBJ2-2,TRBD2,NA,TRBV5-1,TGCGCCAGCAGCCCTGATACTAGCGGGAGGGACACCGGGGAGCTGTTTTTT,CASSPDTSGRDTGELFF
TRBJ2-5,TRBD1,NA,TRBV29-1,TGCAGCGGGAGGGACAGGGGACGGGTCGAGACCCAGTACTTC,CSGRDRGRVETQYF
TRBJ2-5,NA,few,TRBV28,TGTGCCAGCAGTTTTCTAGCGACCCAAGAGACCCAGTACTTC,CASSFLATQETQYF
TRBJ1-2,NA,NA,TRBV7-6,TGTGCCAGCAGCTTGGAACTGGGAGGCTATGGCTACACCTTC,CASSLELGGYGYTF
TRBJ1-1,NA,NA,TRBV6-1,TGTGCCAGCAGTACACAGTGGACGGGGACTGAAGCTTTCTTT,CASSTQWTGTEAFF
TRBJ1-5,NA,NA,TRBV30,TGTGCCTGGAGTGTAGTTGGGGCAGGGGATAGCAATCAGCCCCAGCATTTT,CAWSVVGAGDSNQPQHF
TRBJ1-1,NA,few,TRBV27,TGTGCCAGCAGTTTATTTGGGGGGGCGGGGACTGAAGCTTTCTTT,CASSLFGGAGTEAFF
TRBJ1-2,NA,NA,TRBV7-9,TGTGCCAGCAGCTTGGACAGCACCCTGGGGGGCTACACCTTC,CASSLDSTLGGYTF
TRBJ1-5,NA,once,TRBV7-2,TGTGCCAGCAGCTTGGAGCCCCTGCAGCCCCAGCATTTT,CASSLEPLQPQHF
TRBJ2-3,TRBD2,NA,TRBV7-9,TGTGCCAGCAGCTTAGCGCGACTAGCGGGATCCACAGATACGCAGTATTTT,CASSLARLAGSTDTQYF